What follows is one T cell receptor beta chain and its context. No antigen is known for it. The data were obtained in a study of neoadjuvant anti-PD-1 for oral cavity cancer. Data came from immunoSEQ multiplex PCR; TCRdb stores just in-frame clones and leaves some out. The sample lists around 21,000 clones, 40% to 55% occurring once. The study, taken as a whole, reports: Each response group had just a few patients in TCR analyses.

Time point defined: after neoadjuvant nivolumab, at surgical resection. The patients had HPV-negative, locally advanced oral cavity squamous cell carcinoma. J gave up 6 bases and V 6 bases, and 12 bases lay outside the gene matches. Per the germline V gene, CDR1 is ENHRY and CDR2 is SYGVKD. The CDR3 contains 15 residues. Here the sequenced sample was tumor tissue, taken after nivolumab (anti-PD-1) treatment. The chain employs TRBV10-3 and TRBJ1-1; 8 nucleotides agree with TRBD1. The clonotype was recovered from a person aged 40-85 years with oral cavity squamous cell carcinoma. The CDR3 sequence is CAIRLDRDDFAEAFF. The CDR3 nucleotides are TGTGCCATCAGATTGGACAGGGATGATTTCGCTGAAGCTTTCTTT.